A single sample gave rise to the 21 T cell receptor beta chains below, sequenced in a study of tumor and adjacent non-tumor tissue in lung cancer. TCRbeta libraries were built with three rounds of nested PCR, modified from ARM-PCR. One entry per CDR3 protein results from TCRdb running MiXCR on the multiplex PCR reads. The sample lists 90,000 to 130,000 distinct CDR3 sequences, roughly 84% occurring once. RNA was extracted from bulk tissue without any cell sorting. The sequencing sample was made of lung tumor tissue. The source of these receptors is an older man with non-small cell lung cancer.

In the case of this clonotype: One end of the junction varies from germline; a read error may be responsible. The chain links TRBV12-5 to TRBJ2-1; D is undetermined. The CDR3 length is 12 residues. Germline CDR1 reads LGHNT; CDR2 reads FRNRAP. The CDR3 reads CDSGLMYHEQFF. The CDR3 DNA reads TGTGATAGTGGTTTGATGTATCATGAGCAGTTCTTC.

With regard to this clonotype: The conserved final phenylalanine or tryptophan is absent from the CDR3, which likely points to a read error. This chain links TRBV6-2 or TRBV6-3 with TRBJ2-3; no clear D. The CDR3 extends over 15 amino acids. CDR1 MNHEY and CDR2 SVGEGT come from the germline V gene. CDR3 in DNA: TGTGCCAGCAATTACCGGGCCCCGCAGACAGATACGCAGTATCTC. Its translation: CASNYRAPQTDTQYL.

This clonotype was recorded only once. One end of the junction does not line up with germline, which may come from a read error. The chain combines TRBV14 with TRBJ2-3; D might be TRBD2 (6 bases). CDR1 and CDR2 from the germline V gene are SGHDN and FVKESK. This CDR3 is 15 amino acids long. The CDR3 sequence is CANTRDSDATDTQYF. In DNA form, the CDR3 reads TGTGCCAACACCCGGGACTCTGATGCCACAGATACGCAGTATTTC.

Concerning this clonotype itself: The junction and the germline gene differ at one end; a read error may be behind it. The rearrangement joins TRBV4-3 to TRBJ2-1; TRBD2 matches at 7 bases. CDR1 is LGHNA, CDR2 YSLEER, per germline. The CDR3 length is 17 residues. CDR3 loop: CDSSEDPAGPEYNEQFF. CDR3 bases: TGCGACAGCAGCGAAGACCCAGCGGGACCTGAATACAATGAGCAGTTCTTC.

This chain uses TRBV5-6 with TRBJ2-5; the D is unclear. Trimming shortened V by 8 bases and J by 3 bases, and 11 bases separated the two germline ends. This CDR3 comprises 12 residues. From germline, CDR1 is SGHDT and CDR2 YYEEEE. CDR3: CARNYIEETQYF. As DNA, the CDR3 is TGTGCCAGGAACTACATAGAAGAGACCCAGTACTTC.

This clonotype was observed a handful of times. The junction departs from germline at one end; a sequencing error may be responsible. This chain joins TRBV13 and TRBJ2-7; weak D call: TRBD2 (6 bases). Germline CDR1 and CDR2: PRHDT and FYEKMQ (reference sequence). CDR3 length equals 13 residues. CDR3 DNA sequence: TGTGCCAGCTCCTCAAGCACGGGGGACGAGCAATACTTC. Translation: CASSSSTGDEQYF.

Notes on this clonotype: The conserved phenylalanine or tryptophan is not found at the CDR3 terminus, so this likely reflects a read error. This chain connects TRBV11-3 to TRBJ2-5, with D possibly called TRBD1 or TRBD2 (6 bases each). This CDR3 spans 14 amino acids. Germline CDR1 is SGHNT and CDR2 is YENEEA. V lost 11 bases to trimming and J lost 8 bases, with 24 bases between them. The CDR3 DNA is TGTGCCGGCGCTTCCGGCTGGGGGCGGGATACCCAGTACTTA. It is translated as CAGASGWGRDTQYL.

This clonotype appeared once. Compared with germline, one end of the junction differs, possibly owing to a read error. The V gene is TRBV6-1, the J gene TRBJ2-1; 11 bases align to TRBD1. The CDR3 consists of 14 residues. Germline-derived CDR1 and CDR2 are MNHNS and SASEGT. The CDR3 region has the DNA TGTGCCAGTAGTGGGACAGGGGGATTGGATGAGCAGATCTTC. Translating gives CASSGTGGLDEQIF.

A word on this clonotype: The junction differs from germline at one of its ends, possibly a read error. The chain uses TRBV11-3 and TRBJ2-1, with TRBD2 matching 7 bases. The CDR3 extends over 15 amino acids. Germline assignment: CDR1 SGHNT and CDR2 YENEEA. The CDR3 DNA follows: TGTGCCAGCAGCTTAGTAGGGGAGGGTCCGAATGAGCAGTCATTC. Amino acids: CASSLVGEGPNEQSF.

This clonotype was seen at least ten times. The chain couples TRBV7-8 to TRBJ2-5; D is uncertain. Germline loops: CDR1 SGHVS, CDR2 FQNEAQ. This CDR3 comprises 14 residues. Trimming took off 5 bases at V and 5 bases at J, with 15 bases between the two ends. The CDR3 reads CASSLWTSGETQYF. The CDR3 DNA follows: TGTGCCAGCAGCCTATGGACCAGTGGGGAGACCCAGTACTTC.

The sample holds many counts of this clonotype. The chain uses TRBV7-9 and TRBJ1-6, with 10 bases aligning to TRBD1. Germline lookup yields CDR1 SEHNR and CDR2 FQNEAQ (reference sequence). Unmatched junction bases numbered 2, after V lost 3 bases and J lost 9 bases. The CDR3 loop spans 14 amino acids. The DNA for the CDR3 is TGTGCCAGCAGCTTGGACAGGGGGTTTTCACCCCTCCACTTT. This sequence encodes CASSLDRGFSPLHF.

This clonotype has only one observation. Possible read error: a much larger clone is one base away. The rearrangement joins TRBV28 to TRBJ1-1, with unresolved D. This CDR3 comprises 14 residues. Germline lookup yields CDR1 MDHEN and CDR2 SYDVKM. CDR3 amino acids: CAISSNSSPIGAFF. The CDR3 nucleotides are TGTGCCATCAGTTCGAATTCCTCCCCTATTGGAGCTTTCTTT.

The chain links TRBV29-1 to TRBJ1-1, with TRBD1 identical over 7 bases. V shed 7 bases, J shed 5 bases, and the junction held 13 bases outside the gene matches. The CDR3 sequence is 14 residues long. CDR1 and CDR2 (germline): SQVTM, ANQGSEA. Here the CDR3 reads CSDLNRGRETEAFF. CDR3 DNA sequence: TGCAGCGATCTGAACAGGGGCAGGGAGACTGAAGCTTTCTTT.

As for this clonotype: An end of the junction differs from the germline gene, which may be a read error. V is TRBV29-1 and J is TRBJ1-5, with no clear D. CDR1 and CDR2 (germline): SQVTM, ANQGSEA. CDR3 length equals 13 residues. The CDR3: CSVLMYSTQPQRF. The CDR3 DNA sequence: TGCAGCGTTTTGATGTATAGCACTCAGCCCCAGCGTTTT.

The chain joins TRBV4-1 to TRBJ2-2; D possibly corresponds to TRBD2 (5 bases). CDR3 length: 19 amino acids. The germline V gene encodes CDR1 MGHRA and CDR2 YSYEKL. The V gene lost 6 bases and the J gene lost 0 bases, with 23 bases spanning the gap. The CDR3 sequence is CASRPSGIREHSNTGELFF. DNA for the CDR3: TGCGCCAGCAGACCAAGCGGAATAAGGGAGCATTCGAACACCGGGGAGCTGTTTTTT.

As concerns this clonotype: The junction departs from the called germline gene at one end, perhaps through a read error. The gene calls are TRBV10-3 and TRBJ2-1; no clear D gene. Germline values: CDR1 ENHRY, CDR2 SYGVKD. The CDR3 has 15 residues. DNA of the CDR3: TGTGCCATCAGTGATTACCGGAACTCCTACAATGAGGAGTTCTTC. It specifies CAISDYRNSYNEEFF.

Of note for this clonotype: Since the CDR3 does not end with the conserved phenylalanine or tryptophan, this likely comes from a read error. The chain recombines TRBV4-2 with TRBJ2-2; TRBD1 aligns across 9 bases. Looked up from germline, CDR1 is LGHNA and CDR2 is YNFKEQ. CDR3 length: 18 residues. CDR3: CANSQENLHRGRSGELFL. DNA for the CDR3: TGTGCCAACAGCCAAGAAAACTTACACAGGGGGCGCTCCGGGGAGCTGTTTTTA.

In regard to this clonotype: An end of the junction differs from the germline gene, which may be a read error. This chain links TRBV6-1 with TRBJ2-6; D not resolved. The V gene's germline CDR1 is MNHNS and CDR2 SASEGT. CDR3 size: 13 residues. CDR3 sequence reads: CASGHSGANVLSF. The CDR3 coding sequence is TGTGCCAGCGGGCACTCTGGTGCCAACGTCCTATCTTTC.

The chain employs TRBV4-1 and TRBJ1-4, with a tentative D call TRBD1 (5 bases). This CDR3 region has 16 residues. The ends were cut back, 1 base at V and 7 bases at J, with 16 bases in the middle. Germline V gives CDR1 MGHRA, CDR2 YSYEKL. CDR3 sequence: CASSQVRGDGSEKLFF. DNA of the CDR3: TGCGCCAGCAGCCAAGTACGAGGGGATGGTAGTGAAAAACTGTTTTTT.

Remarks on this clonotype: One junction end disagrees with the germline gene, perhaps due to a read error. The chain carries TRBV4-1 and TRBJ2-5, with a tentative D call TRBD1 (6 bases). Germline values: CDR1 MGHRA, CDR2 YSYEKL. The CDR3 runs 14 residues. The CDR3 DNA reads as TGCGCCAACGGCCAACAATGGGGGCAAGAGACCGAGTACTTC. Residues: CANGQQWGQETEYF.

For this clonotype: Germline and junction disagree at one end, which may indicate a read error. This rearrangement joins TRBV6-5 to TRBJ2-7; 8 bases line up with TRBD1. Germline-derived CDR1 and CDR2 are MNHEY and SVGAGI. The CDR3 is made up of 16 amino acids. Here the CDR3 DNA reads TGTGTCAGCAGACACGCTGGGGGACAGGTAGCCTACGAGCAGTACTTC. Translating gives CVSRHAGGQVAYEQYF.